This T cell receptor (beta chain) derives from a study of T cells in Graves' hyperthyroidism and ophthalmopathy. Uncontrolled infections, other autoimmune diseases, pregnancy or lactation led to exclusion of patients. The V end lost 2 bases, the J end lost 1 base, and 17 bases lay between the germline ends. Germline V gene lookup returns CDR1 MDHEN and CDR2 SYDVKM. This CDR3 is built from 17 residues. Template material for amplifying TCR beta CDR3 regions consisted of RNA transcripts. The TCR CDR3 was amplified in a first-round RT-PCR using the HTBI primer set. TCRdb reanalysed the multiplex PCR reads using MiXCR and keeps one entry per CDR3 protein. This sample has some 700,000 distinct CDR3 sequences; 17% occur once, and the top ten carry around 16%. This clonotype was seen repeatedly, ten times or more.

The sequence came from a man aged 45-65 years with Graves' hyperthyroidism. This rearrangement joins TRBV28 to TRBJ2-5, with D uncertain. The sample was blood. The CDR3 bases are TGTGCCAGCAGTTTAATTGGCGGTGCCTCCCTCCAAGAGACCCAGTACTTC. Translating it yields CASSLIGGASLQETQYF.